Sequencing of this TCR beta chain was carried out in a study of T cell clonality in common variable immunodeficiency. Generated by immunoSEQ multiplex PCR, the TCRdb table keeps only in-frame clones and is missing some. Seen in this sample are around 16,000 clones; the ten most common clones hold 4.9%. The length of the CDR3 is 11 residues. Germline V gene sequence: CDR1 GTSNPN, CDR2 SVGIG (reference sequence). The ends were cut back, 4 bases at V and 8 bases at J, with 9 bases in the middle. Study outcomes and limitations: Common variable immunodeficiency TCR beta sequences reportedly had fewer deletions and N-nucleotide insertions.

Concerning this clone itself: Its antigen is unknown. The read ends 3 residues shy of where the CDR3 ends; the end is completed using the germline J gene.

The sequenced sample consisted of peripheral blood mononuclear cells. The chain joins TRBV30 to TRBJ1-3; possible D gene TRBD1, 6 bases. The source is a human donor with common variable immunodeficiency. The CDR3 loop reads CAWTAGDTIYF. The part of the CDR3 DNA that was read is TGTGCCTGGACTGCAGGGGACACC.